The 20 T cell receptor beta chains reported below all come from one sample, sequenced in a study of T cell responses to AZD1222 COVID-19 vaccine. Method: immunoSEQ multiplex PCR; TCRdb's copy keeps in-frame clones and lacks some. The data contain 65,000 to 85,000 clones, about 80% of them singletons. The sample was peripheral blood, taken 28 days after the second AZD1222 dose. The origin of the receptors is an adult who received the AZD1222 COVID-19 vaccine.

This sequence joins TRBV5-5 and TRBJ2-5, with D maybe TRBD1 (6 bases). V dropped 4 bases and J dropped 1 base, with 14 bases sitting between them. CDR3 length equals 15 residues. In germline, CDR1 is SGHKS, CDR2 YYEKEE (reference sequence). The CDR3 spells CASSLLRQAQETQYF. Written as DNA, the CDR3 is TGTGCCAGCAGCCTACTACGACAGGCCCAAGAGACCCAGTACTTC.

The chain couples TRBV7-9 to TRBJ2-5; D unclear. This CDR3 has 15 amino acids. Trimming took 0 bases from V and 2 from J, leaving 10 bases between them. The germline CDR1 and CDR2 sequences are SEHNR and FQNEAQ (reference sequence). The CDR3 bases are TGTGCCAGCAGCTTAGCGGCCGCGGAGCAAGAGACCCAGTACTTC. Protein: CASSLAAAEQETQYF.

V gene TRBV29-1 combines with J gene TRBJ1-2, with D unclear. From germline, CDR1 is SQVTM and CDR2 ANQGSEA. Trimming pared 2 bases from V and 8 bases from J, leaving 12 bases between. This CDR3 spans 12 amino acids. Written as DNA, the CDR3 is TGCAGCGTTGAAAGGAAGGGAGAAGGCTACACCTTC. As protein: CSVERKGEGYTF.

The chain has TRBV6-6 and TRBJ2-7, with TRBD2 matching over 16 bases. Germline CDR1 reads MNHNY; CDR2 reads SVGAGI (reference sequence). The length of the CDR3 is 14 residues. The junction had 8 bases not matched to a gene; V was cut back by 6 bases and J by 12 bases. CDR3 loop: CASSPGTSGGEAYF. In DNA form, the CDR3 reads TGTGCCAGCAGCCCTGGGACTAGCGGGGGGGAGGCGTACTTC.

This clone was recorded at least ten times. J is TRBJ1-1 and V is TRBV28; no firm D call. CDR1 is MDHEN and CDR2 is SYDVKM in the germline V gene. The ends were cut back, 6 bases at V and 1 base at J, with 15 bases in the middle. The CDR3 is made up of 15 amino acids. The CDR3 DNA is TGTGCCAGCAGCCTAATCCGGCGGACGAACACTGAAGCTTTCTTT. Translated: CASSLIRRTNTEAFF.

The rearrangement links TRBV6-5 to TRBJ1-2; 8 bases match TRBD1. The CDR3 is 14 amino acids. CDR1 is MNHEY, CDR2 SVGAGI, per germline. The junction had 7 bases not matched to a gene; V was cut back by 6 bases and J by 4 bases. The CDR3 region has the DNA TGTGCCAGCAGACCAGGGGGCGCGAGCTATGGCTACACCTTC. This encodes CASRPGGASYGYTF.

The chain is built from TRBV2 and TRBJ1-3; D not resolved. V lost 4 bases to trimming and J lost 0 bases, with 13 bases between them. This CDR3 has 16 residues. Germline CDR1 SNHLY, CDR2 FYNNEI. The CDR3 loop reads CASSVGRRSSGNTIYF. The CDR3 DNA reads TGTGCCAGCAGTGTCGGTAGACGTTCCTCTGGAAACACCATATATTTT. The variable domain in full, completed from reference TRBV2 and TRBJ1-3, reads EPEVTQTPSHQVTQMGQEVILRCVPISNHLYFYWYRQILGQKVEFLVSFYNNEISEKSEIFDDQFSVERPDGSNFTLKIRSTKLEDSAMYFCASSVGRRSSGNTIYFGEGSWLTVV.

V usage is TRBV3-1 (or the pseudogene TRBV3-2) and J usage is TRBJ1-2; D might be TRBD1 (5 bases). V was cut by 1 base and J by 2 bases, with 17 bases left in between. This CDR3 region has 17 residues. Looked up from germline, CDR1 is LGHDT and CDR2 is YNNKEL (reference sequence). CDR3 protein: CASSQVNLGPLNYGYTF. CDR3 DNA sequence: TGTGCCAGCAGCCAAGTCAACTTGGGGCCCCTAAACTATGGCTACACCTTC.

The chain links TRBV19 to TRBJ1-5; tentative D call: TRBD1 (6 bases). V shed 6 bases and J shed 3 bases, with 12 bases lying between them. The V gene's germline CDR1 is LNHDA and CDR2 SQIVND (reference sequence). The CDR3 loop spans 14 amino acids. The CDR3 loop is CASRSSGANQPQHF. In nucleotides, the CDR3 is TGTGCCAGTAGAAGCTCAGGGGCCAATCAGCCCCAGCATTTT.

This chain links TRBV28 with TRBJ2-2; 8 bases are a match to TRBD2. The germline V gene encodes CDR1 MDHEN and CDR2 SYDVKM. With V trimmed by 4 bases and J by 6 bases, 13 bases remained unmatched. The CDR3 has 17 residues. CDR3 sequence reads: CASSSRREGNLAGELFF. The CDR3 DNA reads TGTGCCAGCAGTTCGCGACGGGAGGGAAATCTAGCCGGGGAGCTGTTTTTT.

This chain joins TRBV19 and TRBJ2-7; 8 bases match TRBD1. J lost 1 base, V lost 5 bases, and 4 bases had no gene match. The germline V gene has CDR1 LNHDA and CDR2 SQIVND (reference sequence). This CDR3 has 14 amino acids. The CDR3 nucleotides are TGTGCCAGTAGTTTTAACAGGGGGTCCTACGAGCAGTACTTC. Amino acid sequence: CASSFNRGSYEQYF.

The genes are TRBV4-1 and TRBJ1-5; D remains unclear. Germline CDR1 MGHRA, CDR2 YSYEKL. The CDR3 sequence is 16 residues long. The ends were cut back, 4 bases at V and 0 bases at J, with 13 bases in the middle. As DNA, the CDR3 is TGCGCCAGCAGCCCCGAACAAGCTTATAGCAATCAGCCCCAGCATTTT. It is translated as CASSPEQAYSNQPQHF.

This chain joins TRBV7-3 and TRBJ2-3, with TRBD1 matching 12 bases. This CDR3 has 14 residues. The germline CDR1 and CDR2 sequences are SGHTA and FQGTGA. J was trimmed by 8 bases and V by 6 bases; bases with no gene match: 6. This CDR3 reads CASSSGQGAGTQYF. CDR3 in DNA: TGTGCCAGCAGTTCGGGACAGGGGGCCGGTACGCAGTATTTT.

The chain uses TRBV4-1 and TRBJ1-4; D is unresolved. V lost 1 base and J 5 bases, leaving 8 bases between the germline ends. This CDR3 has 14 amino acids. Germline CDR1 reads MGHRA; CDR2 reads YSYEKL. The CDR3 protein is CASSQGTSNEKLFF. CDR3 bases: TGCGCCAGCAGCCAAGGAACGAGCAATGAAAAACTGTTTTTT.

The rearrangement links TRBV18 to TRBJ1-6; D remains unclear. The germline V gene has CDR1 KGHSH and CDR2 LQKENI. The CDR3 runs to 13 residues. The V end was cut by 5 bases, the J end by 8 bases, with 10 bases between. The CDR3 is CASSYDGHSPLHF. In DNA, the CDR3 is TGTGCCAGCTCATACGACGGCCATTCACCCCTCCACTTT.

The V call is TRBV12-3 or TRBV12-4, the J call TRBJ1-1; no reliable D call. The CDR3 is 11 residues long. V was cut by 6 bases and J by 5 bases, with 7 bases left in between. CDR3 loop: CASRDLTEAFF. The CDR3 bases are TGTGCCAGCAGAGACCTTACTGAAGCTTTCTTT.

The J gene is TRBJ1-3, the V gene TRBV29-1; D not certain. Germline V lookup: CDR1 SQVTM, CDR2 ANQGSEA. The V end was cut by 5 bases, the J end by 4 bases, with 12 bases between. CDR3 size: 13 residues. CDR3 protein: CSVRPEGGNTIYF. The CDR3 bases are TGCAGCGTTCGTCCCGAGGGAGGAAACACCATATATTTT.

This clone has only one observation. The chain uses TRBV7-9 and TRBJ1-2; TRBD1 agrees at 8 bases. Germline V lookup: CDR1 SEHNR, CDR2 FQNEAQ (reference sequence). Trimming at V came to 2 bases and at J to 6 bases, leaving 8 bases not matched to a gene. The CDR3 totals 15 residues. CDR3 protein: CASSLLMRQGHGYTF. In DNA form, the CDR3 reads TGTGCCAGCAGCTTATTAATGAGACAGGGGCATGGCTACACCTTC.

In its sample, this clone was seen once. At one boundary the junction diverges from the germline segment, which might be a read error. The chain carries TRBV10-1 and TRBJ1-2; tentative D call: TRBD1 (5 bases). Germline CDR1 is WNHNN and CDR2 is SYGVQD (reference sequence). The CDR3 is 9 amino acids. This CDR3 is CASLGETKF. The CDR3 nucleotides read TGCGCCAGCCTAGGGGAGACCAAGTTC.

This chain uses TRBV19 with TRBJ1-1; D remains unclear. This CDR3 has 13 amino acids. The germline V gene encodes CDR1 LNHDA and CDR2 SQIVND (reference sequence). Trimming removed 3 bases from V and 4 bases from J, with 9 bases in between. CDR3 sequence (DNA): TGTGCCAGTAGTATGTGGGATGGCACTGAAGCTTTCTTT. Protein: CASSMWDGTEAFF.